This is a list of T cell receptor beta chains from one sample in a study of CD8 T cells in ankylosing spondylitis. TCRdb independently ran MiXCR on the 5' RACE reads; one entry per CDR3 protein. The repertoire includes about 250,000 distinct CDR3 sequences, about 30% of them detected once, and roughly 4.2% sits in the top ten. Input material: blood, either unsorted or a sorted T cell fraction (not recorded which). These receptor sequences come from a male donor with ankylosing spondylitis or in good health (not recorded which). CDR3s include the opening cysteine and the closing phenylalanine or tryptophan. Each record gives: D gene, V gene, clone size, J gene, CDR3 DNA, CDR3 protein. D genes are given only for firm matches. Rows give clone size only sometimes, using once, few, many, or a class for an expanded clone.

>-|TRBV15|-|TRBJ2-7
TGTGCCACCAGCAGAGGTAGGGGTGACGAGCAGTACTTC
CATSRGRGDEQYF
>-|TRBV5-1|-|TRBJ2-7
TGCGCCAGCAGCTTGGCCGAGCCCGAGCAGTACTTC
CASSLAEPEQYF
>TRBD1|TRBV10-3|-|TRBJ2-6
TGTGCCATCAGTGACGCGGACAGGCCCTTTAACGTCCTGACTTTC
CAISDADRPFNVLTF
>TRBD1|TRBV6-6|few|TRBJ2-7
TGTGCCAGCAGCAAGGACAGGGGCTACGAGCAGTACTTC
CASSKDRGYEQYF
>TRBD1|TRBV5-6|-|TRBJ1-5
TGTGCCAGCAGCTTTTACAGGGGGTATAGCAATCAGCCCCAGCATTTT
CASSFYRGYSNQPQHF
>-|TRBV4-1|once|TRBJ2-1
TGCGCCAGCCGGGGGCAGTTGTACAATGAGCAGTTCTTC
CASRGQLYNEQFF
>-|TRBV15|-|TRBJ2-5
TGTGCCACCAGAGGCGGGGGCGAGACCCAGTACTTC
CATRGGGETQYF
>TRBD2|TRBV7-2|few|TRBJ2-3
TGTGCCAGCAGCCCGGGAGGCGGGGCGTACACAGATACGCAGTATTTT
CASSPGGGAYTDTQYF
>-|TRBV20-1|few|TRBJ1-2
TGCAGTGCTAGAGTGTTAGGGGCCTATGGCTACACCTTC
CSARVLGAYGYTF
>-|TRBV6-1|once|TRBJ1-2
TGTGCCAGCAGTGAAGCGGTCTGGGGGCGCGACTATGGCTACACCTTC
CASSEAVWGRDYGYTF
>-|TRBV20-1|few|TRBJ2-7
TGCAGTGCTAGAGTGACAGGCCTTCCCTACGAGCAGTACTTC
CSARVTGLPYEQYF
>-|TRBV20-1|-|TRBJ2-1
TGCAGTGCTAGAGTGTCAGGGCGTATGGATTACAATGAGCAGTTCTTC
CSARVSGRMDYNEQFF
>-|TRBV12-3/TRBV12-4|-|TRBJ2-7
TGTGCCAGCAGTTTATCGCCTCCTCTCTACGAGCAGTACTTC
CASSLSPPLYEQYF
>-|TRBV14|few|TRBJ2-7
TGTGCCAGCAGCGGCCGCTACAGTCCCTCCTACGAGCAGTACTTC
CASSGRYSPSYEQYF
>TRBD1|TRBV12-3/TRBV12-4|few|TRBJ1-5
TGTGCCAGCAGTGGGGACAGCGCCAATCAGCCCCAGCATTTT
CASSGDSANQPQHF
>TRBD1|TRBV24-1|few|TRBJ2-1
TGTGCCACCAGTGATTTGGTACAGGGGGCAGGTAATGAGCAGTTCTTC
CATSDLVQGAGNEQFF
>-|TRBV20-1|-|TRBJ2-3
TGCAGTGCTCGCCCGCGGACCTCGGCGGTTGGAGATACGCAGTATTTT
CSARPRTSAVGDTQYF
>-|TRBV4-2|-|TRBJ2-3
TGTGCCAGCAGCGTCAGGGGGCAGCGGGGGGTGACAGATACGCAGTATTTT
CASSVRGQRGVTDTQYF
>TRBD1|TRBV5-5|many|TRBJ2-5
TGTGCCAGCAGCAAGACAGGGGGCGTTAAAGAGACCCAGTACTTC
CASSKTGGVKETQYF
>-|TRBV20-1|once|TRBJ1-2
TGCAGTGCTAGAGAGCCCAGGGGTTATGGCTACACCTTC
CSAREPRGYGYTF
>-|TRBV28|few|TRBJ2-5
TGTGCCAGCAGTTTCCCCAGGGGGGGAAAGGAGACCCAGTACTTC
CASSFPRGGKETQYF
>TRBD2|TRBV6-5|few|TRBJ2-1
TGTGCCAGCAGTTACCACGCCCTAGCGGGTGAGCAGTTCTTC
CASSYHALAGEQFF
>-|TRBV29-1|few|TRBJ2-1
TGCAGCGTCCGCCGCGGAGAGTCAAATGAGCAGTTCTTC
CSVRRGESNEQFF
>-|TRBV27|-|TRBJ1-1
TGTGCCAGCAGTTCCCTTGAGGGGATGAGGCGCACTGAAGCTTTCTTT
CASSSLEGMRRTEAFF
>TRBD1|TRBV7-8|many|TRBJ1-1
TGTGCCAGCAGCTTAGAGCTAGGACAGGGTGAAGCTTTCTTT
CASSLELGQGEAFF
>TRBD1|TRBV12-3/TRBV12-4|few|TRBJ1-1
TGTGCCAGCAGCCCGACAGGGGCCCTTAACACTGAAGCTTTCTTT
CASSPTGALNTEAFF
>-|TRBV5-5|-|TRBJ2-3
TGTGCCAGCAGCCTGGTGACTCCCCCCACAGATACGCAGTATTTT
CASSLVTPPTDTQYF
>TRBD2|TRBV12-3/TRBV12-4|-|TRBJ2-5
TGTGCCAGCACTAGCGGGGGGGCTGTACGTGAGACCCAGTACTTC
CASTSGGAVRETQYF
>-|TRBV6-5|few|TRBJ2-7
TGTGCCAGCAGGTCTGTCTACGAGCAGTACTTC
CASRSVYEQYF
>-|TRBV20-1|many|TRBJ2-1
TGCAGTGCTAGTGGCAGGGCTAGTGAGCAGTTCTTC
CSASGRASEQFF
>-|TRBV12-3/TRBV12-4|-|TRBJ2-2
TGTGCCAGCAGCCTGGACTGGGGGCAAGGCGGGGAGCTGTTTTTT
CASSLDWGQGGELFF
>-|TRBV20-1|few|TRBJ2-7
TGCAGTGCTAGTAGGCGGGGACAGACCTACGAGCAGTACTTC
CSASRRGQTYEQYF
>-|TRBV5-6|few|TRBJ2-1
TGTGCCAGCAGCTTGGCGTGGGGGGTAACCTACAATGAGCAGTTCTTC
CASSLAWGVTYNEQFF
>-|TRBV20-1|-|TRBJ1-1
TGCAGTGCTAGCGTGAACACTGAAGCTTTCTTT
CSASVNTEAFF
>-|TRBV30|-|TRBJ2-7
TGTGCCTGGAGTGTACTCGGGGACGAGCAGTACTTC
CAWSVLGDEQYF
>-|TRBV6-1|-|TRBJ2-1
TGTGCCAGCAGTGAAGTTGAGAGGGGGGAGCAGTTCTTC
CASSEVERGEQFF
>-|TRBV7-8|few|TRBJ2-2
TGTGCCAGCAGCTTATGGGCGGGGCCCAACACCGGGGAGCTGTTTTTT
CASSLWAGPNTGELFF